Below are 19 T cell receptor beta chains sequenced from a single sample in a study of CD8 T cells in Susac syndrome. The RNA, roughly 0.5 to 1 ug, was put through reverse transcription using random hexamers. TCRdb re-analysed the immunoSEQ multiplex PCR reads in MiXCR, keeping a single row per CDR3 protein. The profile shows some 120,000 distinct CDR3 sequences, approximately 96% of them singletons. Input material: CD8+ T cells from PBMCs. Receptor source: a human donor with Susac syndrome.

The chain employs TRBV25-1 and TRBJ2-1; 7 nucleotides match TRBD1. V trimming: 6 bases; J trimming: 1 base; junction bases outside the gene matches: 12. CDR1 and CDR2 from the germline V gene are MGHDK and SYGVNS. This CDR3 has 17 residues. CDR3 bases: TGTGCCAGCAGCATAACCAACAGGGGAAGGTCCTACAATGAGCAGTTCTTC. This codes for CASSITNRGRSYNEQFF. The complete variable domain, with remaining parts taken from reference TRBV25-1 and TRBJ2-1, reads EADIYQTPRYLVIGTGKKITLECSQTMGHDKMYWYQQDPGMELHLIHYSYGVNSTEKGDLSSESTVSRIRTEHFPLTLESARPSHTSQYLCASSITNRGRSYNEQFFGPGTRLTVL.

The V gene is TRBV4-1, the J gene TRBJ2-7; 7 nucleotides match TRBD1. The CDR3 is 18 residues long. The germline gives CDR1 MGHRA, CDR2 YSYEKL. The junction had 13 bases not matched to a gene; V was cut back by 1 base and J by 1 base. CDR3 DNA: TGCGCCAGCAGCCAAGGTGTCCAAGGGACAGATTTTTCCTACGAGCAGTACTTC. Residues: CASSQGVQGTDFSYEQYF.

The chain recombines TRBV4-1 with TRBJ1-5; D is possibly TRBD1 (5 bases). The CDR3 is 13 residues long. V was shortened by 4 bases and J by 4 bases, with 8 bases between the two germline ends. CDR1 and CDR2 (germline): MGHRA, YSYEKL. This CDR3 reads CASSPTENQPQHF. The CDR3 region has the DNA TGCGCCAGCAGCCCGACAGAGAATCAGCCCCAGCATTTT.

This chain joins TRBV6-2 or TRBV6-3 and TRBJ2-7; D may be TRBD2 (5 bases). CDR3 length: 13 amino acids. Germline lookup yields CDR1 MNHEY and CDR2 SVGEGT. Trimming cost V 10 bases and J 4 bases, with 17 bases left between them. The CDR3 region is CANSRAPGYEQYF. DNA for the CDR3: TGTGCCAACTCCCGGGCGCCGGGGTACGAGCAGTACTTC.

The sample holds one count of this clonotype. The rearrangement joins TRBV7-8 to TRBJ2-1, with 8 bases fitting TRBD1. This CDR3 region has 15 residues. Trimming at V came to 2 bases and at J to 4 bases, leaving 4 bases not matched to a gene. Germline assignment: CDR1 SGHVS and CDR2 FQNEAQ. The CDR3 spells CASSLQGAGYNEQFF. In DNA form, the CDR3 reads TGTGCCAGCAGCTTACAGGGGGCGGGGTACAATGAGCAGTTCTTC.

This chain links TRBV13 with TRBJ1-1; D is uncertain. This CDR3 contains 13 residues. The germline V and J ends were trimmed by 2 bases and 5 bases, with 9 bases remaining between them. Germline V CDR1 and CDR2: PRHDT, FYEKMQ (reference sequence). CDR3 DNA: TGTGCCAGCAGCTTACTCGTGGATACTGAAGCTTTCTTT. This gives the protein CASSLLVDTEAFF.

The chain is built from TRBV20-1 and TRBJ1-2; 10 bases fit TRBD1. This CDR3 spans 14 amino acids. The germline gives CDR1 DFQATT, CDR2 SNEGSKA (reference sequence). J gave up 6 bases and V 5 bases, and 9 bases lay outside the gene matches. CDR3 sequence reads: CSAHQGQGIDGYTF. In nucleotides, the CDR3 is TGCAGTGCTCACCAGGGACAGGGGATCGATGGCTACACCTTC.

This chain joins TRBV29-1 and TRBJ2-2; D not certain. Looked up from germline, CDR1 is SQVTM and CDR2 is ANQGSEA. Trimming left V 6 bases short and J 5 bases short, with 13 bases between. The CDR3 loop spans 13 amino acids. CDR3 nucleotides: TGCAGCGTCCTGGGATCGGAGACCGGGGAGCTGTTTTTT. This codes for CSVLGSETGELFF.

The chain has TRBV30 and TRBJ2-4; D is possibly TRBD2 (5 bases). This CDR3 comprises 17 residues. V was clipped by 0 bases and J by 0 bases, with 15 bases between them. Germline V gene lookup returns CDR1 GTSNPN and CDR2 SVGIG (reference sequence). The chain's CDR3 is CAWSVEMDGLAKNIQYF. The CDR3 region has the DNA TGTGCCTGGAGTGTGGAAATGGACGGACTAGCCAAAAACATTCAGTACTTC. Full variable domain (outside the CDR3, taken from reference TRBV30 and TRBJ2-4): SQTIHQWPATLVQPVGSPLSLECTVEGTSNPNLYWYRQAAGRGLQLLFYSVGIGQISSEVPQNLSASRPQDRQFILSSKKLLLSDSGFYLCAWSVEMDGLAKNIQYFGAGTRLSVL.

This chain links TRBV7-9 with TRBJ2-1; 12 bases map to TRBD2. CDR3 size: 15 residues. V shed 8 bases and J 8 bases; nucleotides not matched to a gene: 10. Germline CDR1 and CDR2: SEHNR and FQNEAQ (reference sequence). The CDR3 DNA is TGTGCCAGCTCCCTTCAGACTAGCGGGAGACATGAGCAGTTCTTC. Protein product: CASSLQTSGRHEQFF.

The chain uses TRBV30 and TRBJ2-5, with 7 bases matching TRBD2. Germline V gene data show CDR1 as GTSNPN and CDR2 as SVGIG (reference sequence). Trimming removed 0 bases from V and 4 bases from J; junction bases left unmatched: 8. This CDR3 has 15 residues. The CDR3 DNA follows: TGTGCCTGGAGTGTACTATGGGGGGGAGCAGAGACCCAGTACTTC. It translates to CAWSVLWGGAETQYF.

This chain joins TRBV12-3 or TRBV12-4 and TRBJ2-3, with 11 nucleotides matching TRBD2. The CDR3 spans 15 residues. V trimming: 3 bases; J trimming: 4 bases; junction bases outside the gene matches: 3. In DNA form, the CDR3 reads TGTGCCAGCAGTTTCATAGCGGGGGGGGCAGATACGCAGTATTTT. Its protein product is CASSFIAGGADTQYF.

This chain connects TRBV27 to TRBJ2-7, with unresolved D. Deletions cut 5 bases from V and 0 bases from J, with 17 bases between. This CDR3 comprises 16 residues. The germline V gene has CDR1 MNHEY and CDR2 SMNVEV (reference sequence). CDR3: CASSPTFSRISYEQYF. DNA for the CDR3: TGTGCCAGCAGTCCTACCTTTTCGCGGATCTCCTACGAGCAGTACTTC.

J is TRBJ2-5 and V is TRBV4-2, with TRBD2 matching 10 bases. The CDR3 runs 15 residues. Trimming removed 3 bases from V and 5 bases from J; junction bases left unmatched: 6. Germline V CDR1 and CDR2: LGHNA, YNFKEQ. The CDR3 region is CASSQGAGGPETQYF. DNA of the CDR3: TGTGCCAGCAGCCAGGGAGCGGGGGGGCCCGAGACCCAGTACTTC.

The CDR3 reads CASSQEDSFSRTYQETQYF. DNA for the CDR3: TGTGCCAGCAGCCAAGAAGATTCCTTTAGCCGGACGTACCAAGAGACCCAGTACTTC. The chain carries TRBV3-1 and TRBJ2-5, with D hard to call. CDR3 length: 19 residues. The germline V and J ends were trimmed by 0 bases and 0 bases, with 20 bases remaining between them. Germline V gives CDR1 LGHDT, CDR2 YNNKEL (reference sequence).

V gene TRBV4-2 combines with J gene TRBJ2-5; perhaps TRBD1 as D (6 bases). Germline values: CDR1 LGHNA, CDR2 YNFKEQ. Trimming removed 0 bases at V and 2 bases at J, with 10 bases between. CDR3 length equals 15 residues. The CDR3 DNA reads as TGTGCCAGCAGCCAAGATTCGGACAGTCAAGAGACCCAGTACTTC. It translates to CASSQDSDSQETQYF.

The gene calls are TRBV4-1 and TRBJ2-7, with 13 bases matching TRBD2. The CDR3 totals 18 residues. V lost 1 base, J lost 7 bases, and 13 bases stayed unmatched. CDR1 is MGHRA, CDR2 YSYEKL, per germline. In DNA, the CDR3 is TGCGCCAGCAGCCAAGGCTCTGGACTAGCGGGAGAGGTTCGTGAGCAGTACTTC. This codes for CASSQGSGLAGEVREQYF.

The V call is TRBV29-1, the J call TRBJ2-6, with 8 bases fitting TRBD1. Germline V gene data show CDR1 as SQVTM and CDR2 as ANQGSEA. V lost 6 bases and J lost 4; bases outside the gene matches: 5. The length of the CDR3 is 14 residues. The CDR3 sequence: CSVAGDRGANVLTF. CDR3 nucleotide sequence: TGCAGCGTCGCCGGGGACAGGGGGGCCAACGTCCTGACTTTC.

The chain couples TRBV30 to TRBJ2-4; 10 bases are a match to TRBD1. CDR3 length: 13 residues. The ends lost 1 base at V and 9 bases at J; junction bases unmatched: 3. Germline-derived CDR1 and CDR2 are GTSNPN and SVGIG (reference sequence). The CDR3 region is CAWSEGTGAIQYF. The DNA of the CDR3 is TGTGCCTGGAGTGAAGGGACAGGGGCCATTCAGTACTTC.